Each of the 5 T cell receptor beta chains below was sequenced from the same sample in a study of blood T cell repertoires in COVID-19. Assay: immunoSEQ multiplex PCR; the TCRdb copy retains only in-frame clones and omits some. The table includes about 140,000 clones, 84% detected once. The sequenced sample consisted of peripheral blood. The receptors stem from a man aged 55 to 70 with active or convalescent COVID-19.

The rearrangement joins TRBV9 to TRBJ2-7, with D tentatively TRBD2 (5 bases). Between the trimmed V and J ends, which lost 2 bases and 0 bases, there was a span of 9 bases. Germline V gene lookup returns CDR1 SGDLS and CDR2 YYNGEE. The CDR3 contains 14 residues. The CDR3 spells CASSVFGSSYEQYF. CDR3 sequence (DNA): TGTGCCAGCAGCGTGTTTGGGAGCTCCTACGAGCAGTACTTC.

The rearrangement uses TRBV5-6 and TRBJ2-7; tentative D call: TRBD2 (6 bases). The length of the CDR3 is 12 residues. Germline lookup yields CDR1 SGHDT and CDR2 YYEEEE. Trimming cost V 5 bases and J 6 bases, with 12 bases left between them. CDR3 DNA: TGTGCCAGCAGACGGGAGAGGTCCGAGCAGTACTTC. It encodes CASRRERSEQYF. The full variable domain, its missing parts supplied by reference TRBV5-6 and TRBJ2-7, is DAGVTQSPTHLIKTRGQQVTLRCSPKSGHDTVSWYQQALGQGPQFIFQYYEEEERQRGNFPDRFSGHQFPNYSSELNVNALLLGDSALYLCASRRERSEQYFGPGTRLTVT.

The chain carries TRBV5-1 and TRBJ1-1; D not certain. The CDR3 loop spans 11 amino acids. Trimming shortened V by 6 bases and J by 0 bases, and 3 bases separated the two germline ends. Germline V lookup: CDR1 SGHRS, CDR2 YFSETQ. The CDR3 coding sequence is TGCGCCAGCAATATGAACACTGAAGCTTTCTTT. This encodes CASNMNTEAFF.

The V call is TRBV30, the J call TRBJ1-1, with D perhaps TRBD1 (6 bases). Trimming took off 4 bases at V and 0 bases at J, with 15 bases between the two ends. Per germline, CDR1 GTSNPN and CDR2 SVGIG (reference sequence). CDR3 length: 15 residues. In DNA form, the CDR3 reads TGTGCCTGGACACCCCCCGGGGACATGAACACTGAAGCTTTCTTT. This sequence encodes CAWTPPGDMNTEAFF.

The chain links TRBV27 to TRBJ1-5; 7 positions agree with TRBD1. Trimming cost V 6 bases and J 3 bases; bases outside gene matches: 8. Germline V gene sequence: CDR1 MNHEY, CDR2 SMNVEV (reference sequence). The CDR3 sequence is 15 residues long. DNA of the CDR3: TGTGCCAGCAGCTCGGGACAGCTTTTCAATCAGCCCCAGCATTTT. Protein product: CASSSGQLFNQPQHF.